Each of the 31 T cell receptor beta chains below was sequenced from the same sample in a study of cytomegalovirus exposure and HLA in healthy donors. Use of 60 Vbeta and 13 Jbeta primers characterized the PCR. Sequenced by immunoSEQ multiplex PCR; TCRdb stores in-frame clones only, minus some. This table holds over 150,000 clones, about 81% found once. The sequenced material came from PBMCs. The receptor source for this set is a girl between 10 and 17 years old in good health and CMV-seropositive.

CDR3 loop: CASSLQRESLFNYGYTF. CDR3 coding DNA: TGTGCCAGCAGCTTACAAAGGGAGTCTTTGTTTAACTATGGCTACACCTTC. The chain links TRBV13 to TRBJ1-2; no reliable D call. CDR3 length: 17 amino acids. CDR1 is PRHDT and CDR2 is FYEKMQ in the germline V gene (reference sequence). Deletions cut 2 bases from V and 1 base from J, with 17 bases between.

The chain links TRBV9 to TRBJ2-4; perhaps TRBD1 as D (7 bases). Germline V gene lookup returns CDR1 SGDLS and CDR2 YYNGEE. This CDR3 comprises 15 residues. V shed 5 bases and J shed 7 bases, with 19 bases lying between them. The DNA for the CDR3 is TGTGCCAGCAGTCCGACAGGGACTCCTTGGAACATTCAGTACTTC. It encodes CASSPTGTPWNIQYF.

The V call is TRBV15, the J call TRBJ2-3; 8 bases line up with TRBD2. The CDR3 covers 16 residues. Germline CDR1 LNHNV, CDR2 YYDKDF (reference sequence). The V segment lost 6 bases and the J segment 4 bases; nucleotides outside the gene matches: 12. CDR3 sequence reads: CATRHGGTRRADTQYF. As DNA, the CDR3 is TGTGCCACCAGACATGGAGGGACTAGGCGGGCAGATACGCAGTATTTT.

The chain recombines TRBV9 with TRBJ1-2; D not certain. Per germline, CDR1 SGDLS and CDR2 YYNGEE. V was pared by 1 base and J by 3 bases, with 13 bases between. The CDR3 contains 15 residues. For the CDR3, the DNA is TGTGCCAGCAGCGTAACCCCCACGGAGCACTATGGCTACACCTTC. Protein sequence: CASSVTPTEHYGYTF.

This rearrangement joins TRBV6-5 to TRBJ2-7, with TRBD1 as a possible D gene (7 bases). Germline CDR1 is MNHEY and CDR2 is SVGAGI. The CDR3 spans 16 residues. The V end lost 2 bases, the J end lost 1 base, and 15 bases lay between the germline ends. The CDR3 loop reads CASSYGGQGGSYEQYF. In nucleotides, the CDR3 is TGTGCCAGCAGTTACGGTGGTCAGGGGGGTTCCTACGAGCAGTACTTC.

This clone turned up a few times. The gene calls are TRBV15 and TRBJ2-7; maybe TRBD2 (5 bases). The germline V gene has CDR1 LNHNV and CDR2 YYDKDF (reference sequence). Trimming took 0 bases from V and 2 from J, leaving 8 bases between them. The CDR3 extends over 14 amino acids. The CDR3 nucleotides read TGTGCCACCAGCAGAGATAAGGGAGCCTACGAGCAGTACTTC. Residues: CATSRDKGAYEQYF.

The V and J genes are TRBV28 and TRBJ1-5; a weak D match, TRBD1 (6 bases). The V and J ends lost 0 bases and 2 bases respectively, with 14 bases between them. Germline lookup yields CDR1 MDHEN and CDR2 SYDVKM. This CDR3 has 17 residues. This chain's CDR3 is CASSLWYRGFGNQPQHF. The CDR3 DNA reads TGTGCCAGCAGTTTATGGTATAGGGGGTTCGGCAATCAGCCCCAGCATTTT.

In nucleotides, the CDR3 is TGTGCCAGCAGTGAATCCAGCGGGGGATCCTACAATGAGCAGTTCTTC. Translated, it gives CASSESSGGSYNEQFF. The J gene is TRBJ2-1, the V gene TRBV6-1; TRBD2 aligns across 8 bases. J lost 1 base, V lost 2 bases, and 4 bases had no gene match. CDR1 and CDR2 (germline): MNHNS, SASEGT. The CDR3 length is 16 residues.

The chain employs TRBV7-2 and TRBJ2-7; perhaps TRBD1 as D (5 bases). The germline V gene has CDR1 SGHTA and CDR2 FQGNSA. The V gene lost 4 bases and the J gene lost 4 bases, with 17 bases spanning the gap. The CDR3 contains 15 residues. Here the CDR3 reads CASSSQGLVGYEQYF. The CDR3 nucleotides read TGTGCCAGCAGCTCGCAGGGTTTAGTGGGTTACGAGCAGTACTTC.

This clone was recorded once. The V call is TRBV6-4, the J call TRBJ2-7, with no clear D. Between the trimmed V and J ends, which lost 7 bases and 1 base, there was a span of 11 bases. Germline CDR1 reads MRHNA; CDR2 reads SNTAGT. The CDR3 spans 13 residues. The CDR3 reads CASNWRNSYEQYF. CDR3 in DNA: TGTGCCAGCAATTGGCGGAATTCCTACGAGCAGTACTTC.

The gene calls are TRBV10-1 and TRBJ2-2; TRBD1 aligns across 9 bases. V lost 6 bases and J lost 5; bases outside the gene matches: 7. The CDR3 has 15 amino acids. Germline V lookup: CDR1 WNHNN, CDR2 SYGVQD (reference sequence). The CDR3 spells CASSLGQGHTGELFF. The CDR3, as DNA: TGCGCCAGCAGCCTGGGACAGGGTCATACCGGGGAGCTGTTTTTT.

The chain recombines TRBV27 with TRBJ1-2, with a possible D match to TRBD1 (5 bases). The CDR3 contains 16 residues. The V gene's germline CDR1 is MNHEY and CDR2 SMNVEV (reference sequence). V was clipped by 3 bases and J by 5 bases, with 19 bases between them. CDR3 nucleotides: TGTGCCAGCAGTTTGGGAGGTACAGGCGTTACTTATGGCTACACCTTC. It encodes CASSLGGTGVTYGYTF.

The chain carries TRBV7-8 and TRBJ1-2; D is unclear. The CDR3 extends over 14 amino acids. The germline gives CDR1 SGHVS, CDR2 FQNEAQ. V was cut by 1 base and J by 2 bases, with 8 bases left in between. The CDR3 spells CASSLGGSNYGYTF. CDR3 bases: TGTGCCAGCAGCTTAGGAGGATCAAACTATGGCTACACCTTC.

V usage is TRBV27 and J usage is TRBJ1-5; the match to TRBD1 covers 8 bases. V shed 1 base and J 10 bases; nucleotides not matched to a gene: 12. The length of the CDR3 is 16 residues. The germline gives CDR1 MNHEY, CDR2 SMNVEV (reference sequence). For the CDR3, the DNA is TGTGCCAGCAGTTTATTAGGACAGGGAGTTGCTCAACCCCAGCATTTT. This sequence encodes CASSLLGQGVAQPQHF.

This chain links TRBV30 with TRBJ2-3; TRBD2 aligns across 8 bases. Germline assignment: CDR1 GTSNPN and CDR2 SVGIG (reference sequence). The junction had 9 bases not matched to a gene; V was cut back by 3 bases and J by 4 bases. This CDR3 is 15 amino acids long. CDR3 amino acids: CAWRVSGSGADTQYF. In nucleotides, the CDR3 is TGTGCCTGGAGGGTGAGCGGGAGTGGGGCAGATACGCAGTATTTT.

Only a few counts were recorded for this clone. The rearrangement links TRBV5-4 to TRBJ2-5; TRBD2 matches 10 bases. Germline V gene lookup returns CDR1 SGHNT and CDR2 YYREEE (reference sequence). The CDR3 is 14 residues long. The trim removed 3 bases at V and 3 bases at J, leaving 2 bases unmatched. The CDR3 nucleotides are TGTGCCAGCAGCTCGCTAGCGGGGGAAGAGACCCAGTACTTC. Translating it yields CASSSLAGEETQYF.

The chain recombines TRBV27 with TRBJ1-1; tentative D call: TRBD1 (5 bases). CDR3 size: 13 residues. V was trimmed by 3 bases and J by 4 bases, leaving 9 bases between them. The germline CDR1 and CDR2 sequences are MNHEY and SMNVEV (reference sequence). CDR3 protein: CASSFYDSTEAFF. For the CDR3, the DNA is TGTGCCAGCAGTTTCTACGACAGCACTGAAGCTTTCTTT.

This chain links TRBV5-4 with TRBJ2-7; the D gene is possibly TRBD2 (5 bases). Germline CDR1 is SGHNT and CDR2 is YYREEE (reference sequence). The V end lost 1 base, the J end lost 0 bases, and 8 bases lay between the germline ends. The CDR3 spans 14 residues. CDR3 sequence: CASSLTGSSYEQYF. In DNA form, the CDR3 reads TGTGCCAGCAGCTTGACGGGAAGCTCCTACGAGCAGTACTTC.

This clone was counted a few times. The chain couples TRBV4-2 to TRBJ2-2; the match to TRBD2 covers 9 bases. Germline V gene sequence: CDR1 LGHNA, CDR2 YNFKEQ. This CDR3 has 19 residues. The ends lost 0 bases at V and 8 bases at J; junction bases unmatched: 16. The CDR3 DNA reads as TGTGCCAGCAGCCAAGAGCCAGCGGGAGGCCTCGGGGTGTCGGGGGAGCTGTTTTTT. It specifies CASSQEPAGGLGVSGELFF.

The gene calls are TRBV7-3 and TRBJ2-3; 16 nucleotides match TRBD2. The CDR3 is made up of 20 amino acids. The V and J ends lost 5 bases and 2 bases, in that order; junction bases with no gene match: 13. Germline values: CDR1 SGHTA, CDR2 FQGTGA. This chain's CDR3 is CASSLTGPGTSGGDTDTQYF. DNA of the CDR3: TGTGCCAGCAGCCTCACAGGTCCCGGGACTAGCGGGGGGGACACAGATACGCAGTATTTT.

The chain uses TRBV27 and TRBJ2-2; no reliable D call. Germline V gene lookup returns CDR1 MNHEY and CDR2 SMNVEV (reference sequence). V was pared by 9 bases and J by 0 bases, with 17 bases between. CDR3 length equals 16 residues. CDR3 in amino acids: CARPPRAGSNTGELFF. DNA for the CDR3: TGTGCCAGACCTCCTCGCGCCGGTTCGAACACCGGGGAGCTGTTTTTT.

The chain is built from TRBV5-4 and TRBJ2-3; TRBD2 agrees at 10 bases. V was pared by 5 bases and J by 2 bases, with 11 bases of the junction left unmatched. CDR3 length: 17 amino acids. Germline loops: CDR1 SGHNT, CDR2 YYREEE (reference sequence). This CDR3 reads CASREGLAEHFTDTQYF. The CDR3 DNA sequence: TGTGCCAGCAGGGAAGGACTAGCGGAACATTTCACAGATACGCAGTATTTT. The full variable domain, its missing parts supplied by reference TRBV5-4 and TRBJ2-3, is ETGVTQSPTHLIKTRGQQVTLRCSSQSGHNTVSWYQQALGQGPQFIFQYYREEENGRGNFPPRFSGLQFPNYSSELNVNALELDDSALYLCASREGLAEHFTDTQYFGPGTRLTVL.

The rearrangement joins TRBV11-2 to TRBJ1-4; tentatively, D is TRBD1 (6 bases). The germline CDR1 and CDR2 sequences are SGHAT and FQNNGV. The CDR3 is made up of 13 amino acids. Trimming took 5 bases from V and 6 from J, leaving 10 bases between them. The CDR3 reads CASSLGQHEKLFF. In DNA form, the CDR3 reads TGTGCCAGCAGCCTTGGACAGCATGAAAAACTGTTTTTT. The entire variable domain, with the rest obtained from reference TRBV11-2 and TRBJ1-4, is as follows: EAGVAQSPRYKIIEKRQSVAFWCNPISGHATLYWYQQILGQGPKLLIQFQNNGVVDDSQLPKDRFSAERLKGVDSTLKIQPAKLEDSAVYLCASSLGQHEKLFFGSGTQLSVL.

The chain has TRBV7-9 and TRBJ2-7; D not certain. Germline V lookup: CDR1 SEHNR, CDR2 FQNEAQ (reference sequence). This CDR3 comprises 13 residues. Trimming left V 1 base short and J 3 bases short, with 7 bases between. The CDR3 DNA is TGTGCCAGCAGCTTAGGTCGGGTCTACGAGCAGTACTTC. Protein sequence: CASSLGRVYEQYF.

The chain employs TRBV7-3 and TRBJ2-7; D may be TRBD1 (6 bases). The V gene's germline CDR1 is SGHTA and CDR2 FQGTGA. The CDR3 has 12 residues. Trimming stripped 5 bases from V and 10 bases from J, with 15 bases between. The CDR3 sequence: CASSPGDGDQYF. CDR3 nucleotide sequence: TGTGCCAGCAGCCCAGGGGACGGGGATCAGTACTTC.

CDR3 amino acids: CSVTPPRGGYTF. Here the CDR3 DNA reads TGCAGCGTTACCCCCCCCAGGGGTGGCTACACCTTC. V usage is TRBV29-1 and J usage is TRBJ1-2, with D possibly matching TRBD1 (6 bases). The CDR3 contains 12 residues. Germline V lookup: CDR1 SQVTM, CDR2 ANQGSEA. Trimming took off 5 bases at V and 7 bases at J, with 14 bases between the two ends.

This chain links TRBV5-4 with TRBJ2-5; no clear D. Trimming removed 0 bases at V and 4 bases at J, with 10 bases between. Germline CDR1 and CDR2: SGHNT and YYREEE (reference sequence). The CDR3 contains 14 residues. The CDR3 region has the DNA TGTGCCAGCAGCTTGGTGGCCGCCCGAGAGACCCAGTACTTC. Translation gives CASSLVAARETQYF.

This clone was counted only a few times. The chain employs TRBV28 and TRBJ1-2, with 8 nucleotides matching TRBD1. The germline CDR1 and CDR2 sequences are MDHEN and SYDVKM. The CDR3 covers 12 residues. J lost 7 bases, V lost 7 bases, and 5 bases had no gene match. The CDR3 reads CASTGQGPGYTF. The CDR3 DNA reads TGTGCCAGCACCGGACAGGGTCCTGGCTACACCTTC.

CDR3 amino acids: CASAPGHTEAFF. For the CDR3, the DNA is TGTGCTAGTGCCCCAGGGCACACTGAAGCTTTCTTT. The rearrangement links TRBV12-5 to TRBJ1-1, with D tentatively TRBD1 (5 bases). The V and J ends lost 7 bases and 3 bases respectively, with 9 bases between them. In germline, CDR1 is LGHNT, CDR2 FRNRAP. The CDR3 spans 12 residues.

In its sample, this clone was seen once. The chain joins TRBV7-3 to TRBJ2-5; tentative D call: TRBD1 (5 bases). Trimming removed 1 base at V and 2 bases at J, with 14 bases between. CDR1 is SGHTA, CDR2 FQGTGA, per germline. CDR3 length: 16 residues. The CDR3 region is CASSLMGPGMQETQYF. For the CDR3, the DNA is TGTGCCAGCAGCTTAATGGGCCCAGGGATGCAAGAGACCCAGTACTTC.

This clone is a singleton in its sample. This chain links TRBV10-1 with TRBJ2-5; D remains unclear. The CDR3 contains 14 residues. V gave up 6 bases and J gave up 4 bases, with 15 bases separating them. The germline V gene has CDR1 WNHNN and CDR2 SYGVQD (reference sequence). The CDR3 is CASRIVVPRETQYF. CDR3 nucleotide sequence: TGCGCCAGCAGGATTGTTGTACCCAGAGAGACCCAGTACTTC.